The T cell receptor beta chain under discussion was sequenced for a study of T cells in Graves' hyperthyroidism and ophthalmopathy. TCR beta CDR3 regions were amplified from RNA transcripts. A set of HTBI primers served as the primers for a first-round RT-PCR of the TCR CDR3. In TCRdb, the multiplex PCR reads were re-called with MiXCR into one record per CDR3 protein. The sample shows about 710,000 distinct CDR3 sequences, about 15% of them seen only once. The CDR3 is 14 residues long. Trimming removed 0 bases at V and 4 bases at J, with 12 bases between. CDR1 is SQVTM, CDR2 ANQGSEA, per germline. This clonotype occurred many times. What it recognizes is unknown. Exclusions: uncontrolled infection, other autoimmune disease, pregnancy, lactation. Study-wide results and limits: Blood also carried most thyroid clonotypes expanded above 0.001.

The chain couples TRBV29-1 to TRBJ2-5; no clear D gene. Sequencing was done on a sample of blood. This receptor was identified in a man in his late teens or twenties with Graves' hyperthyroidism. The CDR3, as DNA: TGCAGCGTTGAAGATCTGGGGTTCGGAGAGACCCAGTACTTC. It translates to CSVEDLGFGETQYF.